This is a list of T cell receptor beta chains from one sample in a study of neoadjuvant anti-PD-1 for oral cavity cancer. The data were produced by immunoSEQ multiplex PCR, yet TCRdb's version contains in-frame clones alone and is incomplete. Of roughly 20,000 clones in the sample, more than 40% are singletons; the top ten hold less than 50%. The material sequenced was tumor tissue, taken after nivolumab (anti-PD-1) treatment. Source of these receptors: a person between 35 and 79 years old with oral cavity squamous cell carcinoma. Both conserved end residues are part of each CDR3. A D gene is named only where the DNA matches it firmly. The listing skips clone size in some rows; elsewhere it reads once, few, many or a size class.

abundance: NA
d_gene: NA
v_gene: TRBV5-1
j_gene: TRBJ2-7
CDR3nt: TGCGCCAGCAGCTTGAGAGTGATGGGGGGAGTCGGTTACGAGCAGTACTTC
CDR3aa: CASSLRVMGGVGYEQYF

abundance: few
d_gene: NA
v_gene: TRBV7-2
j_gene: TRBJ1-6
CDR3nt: TGTGCCAGCAGCTTAGGGGCGGGTTATAATTCACCCCTCCACTTT
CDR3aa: CASSLGAGYNSPLHF

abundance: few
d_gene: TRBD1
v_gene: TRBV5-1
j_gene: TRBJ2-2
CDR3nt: TGCGCCAGCAGCAGTACAGGGGGCCGGAACACCGGGGAGCTGTTTTTT
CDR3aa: CASSSTGGRNTGELFF

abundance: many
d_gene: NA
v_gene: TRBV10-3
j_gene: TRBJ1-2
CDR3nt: TGTGCCATCAGTGGACTGCCCGGGGGGAACTATGGCTACACCTTC
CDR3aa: CAISGLPGGNYGYTF

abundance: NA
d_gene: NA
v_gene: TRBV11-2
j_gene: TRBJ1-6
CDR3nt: TGTGCCAGCAGCTTAGGTTTTCGGACAGATAATTCACCCCTCCACTTT
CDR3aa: CASSLGFRTDNSPLHF

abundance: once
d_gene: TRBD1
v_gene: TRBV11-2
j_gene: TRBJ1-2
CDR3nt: TGTGCCAGCAGCCAGGCAGGGACAGGGGACGGGTGGGGCTACACCTTC
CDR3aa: CASSQAGTGDGWGYTF

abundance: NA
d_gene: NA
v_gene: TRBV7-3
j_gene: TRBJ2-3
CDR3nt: TGTGCCAGCAGCTCGCCCACAGATACGCAGTATTTT
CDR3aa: CASSSPTDTQYF

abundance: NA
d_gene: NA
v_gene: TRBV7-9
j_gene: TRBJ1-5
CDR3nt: TGTGCCAGCAGCCCGGGGGTTTTCAATCAGCCCCAGCATTTT
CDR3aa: CASSPGVFNQPQHF

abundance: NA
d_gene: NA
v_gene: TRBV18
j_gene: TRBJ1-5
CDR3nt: TGTGCCAGCTCACCACCGAATAGCAATCAGCCCCAGCATTTT
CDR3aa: CASSPPNSNQPQHF

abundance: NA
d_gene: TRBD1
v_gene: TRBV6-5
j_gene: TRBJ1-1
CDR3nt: TGTGCCAGCAGTCTACCGGGACAGCGAGGAGCTTTCTTT
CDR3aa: CASSLPGQRGAFF

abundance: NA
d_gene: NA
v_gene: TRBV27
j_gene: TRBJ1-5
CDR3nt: TGTGCCAGCAGTTTAAGCGGGGGGCGAGATCCCAATCAGCCCCAGCATTTT
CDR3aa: CASSLSGGRDPNQPQHF

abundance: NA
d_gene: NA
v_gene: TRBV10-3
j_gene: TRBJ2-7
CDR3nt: TGTGCCAGCAGCCCGCGGGCCGAGCAGTACTTC
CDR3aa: CASSPRAEQYF

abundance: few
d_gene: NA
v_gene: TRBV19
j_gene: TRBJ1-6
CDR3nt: TGTGCCCCCGCCCGTTCACCCCTCCACTTT
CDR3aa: CAPARSPLHF

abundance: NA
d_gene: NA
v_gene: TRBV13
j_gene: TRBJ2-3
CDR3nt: TGTGCCAGCAGCCAACGGACGAGCACAGATACGCAGTATTTT
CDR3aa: CASSQRTSTDTQYF

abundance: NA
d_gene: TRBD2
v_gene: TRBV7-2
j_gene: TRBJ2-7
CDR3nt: TGTGCCAGCAGCTTTGAGCGGGGGAGCTACGAGCAGTACTTC
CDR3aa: CASSFERGSYEQYF

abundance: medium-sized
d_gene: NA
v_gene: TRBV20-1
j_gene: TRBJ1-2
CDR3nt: TGCAGTGCTCCTAGCTATGGCTACACCTTC
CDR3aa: CSAPSYGYTF

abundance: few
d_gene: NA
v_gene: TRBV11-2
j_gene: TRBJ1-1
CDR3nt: TGTGCCAGCAGCTTAACGACAGGCCGGGGAGGGTTCACTGAAGCTTTCTTT
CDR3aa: CASSLTTGRGGFTEAFF

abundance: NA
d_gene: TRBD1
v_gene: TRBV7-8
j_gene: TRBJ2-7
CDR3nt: TGTGCCAGCAGCTTAGAGGGGACAGGGCCCACTGTCTCCTACGAGCAGTACTTC
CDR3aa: CASSLEGTGPTVSYEQYF

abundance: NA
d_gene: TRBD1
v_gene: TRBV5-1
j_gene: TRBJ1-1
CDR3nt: TGCGCCAGCAGCTTTCAGGGGGGGACTGAAGCTTTCTTT
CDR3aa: CASSFQGGTEAFF

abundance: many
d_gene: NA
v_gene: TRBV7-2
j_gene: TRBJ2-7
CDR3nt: TGTGCCAGCAGCTTAGACAGGGGACTCGAGTACTTC
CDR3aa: CASSLDRGLEYF

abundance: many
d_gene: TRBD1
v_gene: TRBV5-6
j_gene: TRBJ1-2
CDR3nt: TGTGCCAGCAGCTTGGGCGGGACAGGGTACTATGGCTACACCTTC
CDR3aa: CASSLGGTGYYGYTF

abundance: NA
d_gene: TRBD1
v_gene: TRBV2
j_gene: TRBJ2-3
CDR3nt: TGTGCCAGCAGTCGGGCAGGGGGTGCAGATACGCAGTATTTT
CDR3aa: CASSRAGGADTQYF

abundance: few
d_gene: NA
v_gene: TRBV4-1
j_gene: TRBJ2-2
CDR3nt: TGCGCCAGCAGCGAGCCTCACACCGGGGAGCTGTTTTTT
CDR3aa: CASSEPHTGELFF

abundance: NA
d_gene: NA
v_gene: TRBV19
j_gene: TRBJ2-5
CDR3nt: TGTGCCAGTAGTGCGACACAGGGCTACCAAGAGACCCAGTACTTC
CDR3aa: CASSATQGYQETQYF

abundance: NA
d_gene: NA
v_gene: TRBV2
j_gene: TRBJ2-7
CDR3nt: TGTGCCAGCGCTAGGGGTAGCTACGAGCAGTACTTC
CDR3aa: CASARGSYEQYF

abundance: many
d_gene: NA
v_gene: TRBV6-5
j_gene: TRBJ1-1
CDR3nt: TGTGCCAGCAGCGCGAGGGAATACACTGAAGCTTTCTTT
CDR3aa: CASSAREYTEAFF

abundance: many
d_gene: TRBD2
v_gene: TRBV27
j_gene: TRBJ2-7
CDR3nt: TGTGCCAGCAGTTTCCTAGCTAGCGGGGGGGTCCCCTACGAGCAGTACTTC
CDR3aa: CASSFLASGGVPYEQYF